Below, one T cell receptor (beta chain) is given with its context. The antigen is undetermined. CDR3 length equals 16 residues. Germline loops: CDR1 SGHNT, CDR2 YENEEA. Trimming shortened V by 3 bases and J by 5 bases, and 19 bases separated the two germline ends. These data originate in a study of T cells in Graves' hyperthyroidism and ophthalmopathy. Looking at the study overall: Peripheral blood samples were taken at initial diagnosis, prior to any treatment. General study results and limits: Model output signaled ophthalmopathy a median roughly 6.1 months ahead of onset.

Patients aged 18 to 65 had newly diagnosed hyperthyroidism of under 2 months' duration. RNA transcripts gave rise to amplified TCR beta CDR3 regions. HTBI primers were employed in a first-round RT-PCR of the TCR CDR3. MiXCR, applied by TCRdb to the multiplex PCR reads, yields one record per CDR3 protein. The sample has 300,000 to 450,000 distinct CDR3 sequences, 25% seen once. Sequencing input: blood. The sequence was obtained from a man aged 50 or older with Graves' hyperthyroidism. The chain has TRBV11-3 and TRBJ2-5; the D gene is possibly TRBD2 (6 bases). In nucleotides, the CDR3 is TGTGCCAGCAGCTTGTTCCGGGGCCCGGCGGGGGAGACCCAGTACTTC. It yields the protein CASSLFRGPAGETQYF.